The 14 T cell receptor beta chains reported below all come from one sample, sequenced in a study of T-cell memory formation after mild COVID-19. MiXCR, run by TCRdb on the 5' RACE reads, gives a single entry per CDR3 protein. The profile covers hundreds of thousands of distinct CDR3 sequences, with just under 20% appearing a single time and 20% to 25% taken by the ten largest. Source material: PBMCs or a T cell subset sorted from them (not recorded which). The source is a man younger than 35 who had mild COVID-19 (a few samples of this study predate the infection). Cell type and time point are not known.

The count of this clonotype is one. The chain carries TRBV7-3 and TRBJ2-2; D gene unclear. CDR1 is SGHTA and CDR2 is FQGTGA in the germline V gene. The ends were cut back, 3 bases at V and 5 bases at J, with 16 bases in the middle. The CDR3 contains 16 residues. The CDR3 here is CASSFGASRATGELFF. CDR3 DNA sequence: TGTGCCAGCAGCTTTGGAGCGAGCCGGGCTACCGGGGAGCTGTTTTTT.

This clonotype was observed many times. J is TRBJ2-1 and V is TRBV2, with a tentative D call TRBD2 (7 bases). The CDR3 loop spans 12 amino acids. V shed 6 bases and J shed 8 bases, with 11 bases lying between them. CDR1 is SNHLY, CDR2 FYNNEI, per germline. The CDR3 loop is CASRRGGDEQFF. In nucleotides, the CDR3 is TGTGCCAGCAGGAGGGGGGGGGATGAGCAGTTCTTC.

In its sample, this clonotype was seen a few times. This chain connects TRBV7-9 to TRBJ1-3; 9 bases line up with TRBD1. V shed 5 bases and J 5 bases; nucleotides not matched to a gene: 4. CDR1 and CDR2 (germline): SEHNR, FQNEAQ (reference sequence). This CDR3 has 14 amino acids. Here the CDR3 reads CASSVTGGRNTIYF. The CDR3 DNA follows: TGTGCCAGCAGCGTGACAGGGGGACGAAACACCATATATTTT.

CDR3 region: CASSTADSPNYGYTF. CDR3 nucleotides: TGTGCCAGCTCCACCGCAGACAGTCCTAACTATGGCTACACCTTC. This chain connects TRBV18 to TRBJ1-2; maybe TRBD1 (5 bases). The CDR3 has 15 residues. V was trimmed by 6 bases and J by 0 bases, leaving 14 bases between them. Germline V CDR1 and CDR2: KGHSH, LQKENI.

The chain is built from TRBV12-3 or TRBV12-4 and TRBJ2-1, with D perhaps matching TRBD2 (6 bases). This CDR3 is 17 amino acids long. V was shortened by 3 bases and J by 5 bases, with 20 bases between the two germline ends. CDR3 in amino acids: CASSLLFAGHPDNEQFF. The CDR3 region has the DNA TGTGCCAGCAGTTTGCTTTTCGCGGGGCACCCAGACAATGAGCAGTTCTTC.

This clonotype occurred many times. Mismatch with germline at one junction end may stem from a read error. V and J are TRBV7-9 and TRBJ2-1; unclear D gene. This CDR3 has 11 residues. Germline values: CDR1 SEHNR, CDR2 FQNEAQ (reference sequence). CDR3 bases: TGTGCCAGCAGTTTAGGCAGGGAGCAGTTCTTC. This codes for CASSLGREQFF.

This clonotype has more than one count but fewer than ten. The V gene is TRBV4-2, the J gene TRBJ2-7, with TRBD2 matching 7 bases. This CDR3 spans 16 amino acids. Germline V gene lookup returns CDR1 LGHNA and CDR2 YNFKEQ. J gave up 6 bases and V 0 bases, and 11 bases lay outside the gene matches. CDR3 protein: CASSQDNRGDFGEQYF. CDR3 sequence (DNA): TGTGCCAGCAGCCAAGATAATCGGGGGGACTTCGGCGAGCAGTACTTC.

This clonotype was found a few times. V is TRBV5-1 and J is TRBJ2-7, with 9 bases that match TRBD1. With V trimmed by 4 bases and J by 5 bases, 10 bases remained unmatched. The CDR3 loop spans 15 amino acids. CDR1 and CDR2 from the germline V gene are SGHRS and YFSETQ. The CDR3 sequence: CASSRFPGQGDEQYF. For the CDR3, the DNA is TGCGCCAGCAGCCGCTTCCCGGGACAGGGAGACGAGCAGTACTTC.

This clonotype has more than one count but fewer than ten. This sequence joins TRBV6-5 and TRBJ2-1, with 15 bases that match TRBD2. V trimming: 0 bases; J trimming: 9 bases; junction bases outside the gene matches: 3. Germline V gene sequence: CDR1 MNHEY, CDR2 SVGAGI. The CDR3 runs 16 residues. The DNA for the CDR3 is TGTGCCAGCAGTTACTCGGGGACTAGCGGGGGGTTTGAGCAGTTCTTC. This sequence encodes CASSYSGTSGGFEQFF.

Note on this clonotype: A junction boundary mismatches the germline segment, possibly from a read error. The chain couples TRBV29-1 to TRBJ2-1; TRBD1 matches at 9 bases. The length of the CDR3 is 11 residues. Germline values: CDR1 SQVTM, CDR2 ANQGSEA. CDR3 bases: TGCAGCGTTGAAGCGGACAGGGGAGGGTCTTTC. Translated, it gives CSVEADRGGSF.

V gene TRBV5-1 combines with J gene TRBJ2-1, with D uncertain. V lost 4 bases to trimming and J lost 8 bases, with 13 bases between them. The CDR3 contains 13 residues. In germline, CDR1 is SGHRS, CDR2 YFSETQ. The CDR3 is CASSPPLSDEQFF. DNA for the CDR3: TGCGCCAGCAGCCCACCCCTAAGCGATGAGCAGTTCTTC. Full variable domain (missing parts from reference TRBV5-1 and TRBJ2-1): KAGVTQTPRYLIKTRGQQVTLSCSPISGHRSVSWYQQTPGQGLQFLFEYFSETQRNKGNFPGRFSGRQFSNSRSEMNVSTLELGDSALYLCASSPPLSDEQFFGPGTRLTVL.

This clonotype was seen many times. This chain joins TRBV5-6 and TRBJ2-3; a weak D match, TRBD2 (5 bases). The CDR3 has 14 residues. Per the germline V gene, CDR1 is SGHDT and CDR2 is YYEEEE. V was pared by 2 bases and J by 4 bases, with 11 bases between. The DNA of the CDR3 is TGTGCCAGCAGCTTAGGGCTAGCAGCAGATACGCAGTATTTT. As protein: CASSLGLAADTQYF.

The rearrangement joins TRBV7-2 to TRBJ2-1, with 9 bases aligning to TRBD2. The CDR3 is made up of 12 amino acids. The V segment lost 3 bases and the J segment 12 bases; nucleotides outside the gene matches: 3. Per germline, CDR1 SGHTA and CDR2 FQGNSA. The CDR3 DNA is TGTGCCAGCAGCTTGGAGCGGGGGGTGCAGTTCTTC. Translated: CASSLERGVQFF.

The chain links TRBV18 to TRBJ2-2; D might be TRBD1 (6 bases). Germline lookup yields CDR1 KGHSH and CDR2 LQKENI. Trimming took off 2 bases at V and 0 bases at J, with 10 bases between the two ends. The CDR3 sequence is 16 residues long. CDR3 sequence: CASSPSDSANTGELFF. Written as DNA, the CDR3 is TGTGCCAGCTCACCATCGGACAGCGCGAACACCGGGGAGCTGTTTTTT.